The present entry profiles one TCR beta chain with its context. What it binds is unknown. These data belong to a study of brain metastases from non-small cell lung cancer. Whole-study results and caveats: Brain metastases had lower T-cell infiltration than primary tumors.

CDR3 length: 14 amino acids. V was clipped by 1 base and J by 3 bases, with 8 bases between them. Germline CDR1 reads SGHTS; CDR2 reads YDEGEE. This table comes from immunoSEQ multiplex PCR, and its TCRdb copy is limited to in-frame clones, with some not included. The sample consists of over 2,500 clones, around 90% of them appearing once. Material: primary lung tumor tissue. The sequence derives from a donor at least 40 years old with non-small cell lung cancer. The chain employs TRBV5-8 and TRBJ2-1, with D maybe TRBD2 (5 bases). The CDR3 spells CASSLYRGYNEQFF. The CDR3 nucleotides read TGTGCCAGCAGCTTGTATCGGGGCTACAATGAGCAGTTCTTC.